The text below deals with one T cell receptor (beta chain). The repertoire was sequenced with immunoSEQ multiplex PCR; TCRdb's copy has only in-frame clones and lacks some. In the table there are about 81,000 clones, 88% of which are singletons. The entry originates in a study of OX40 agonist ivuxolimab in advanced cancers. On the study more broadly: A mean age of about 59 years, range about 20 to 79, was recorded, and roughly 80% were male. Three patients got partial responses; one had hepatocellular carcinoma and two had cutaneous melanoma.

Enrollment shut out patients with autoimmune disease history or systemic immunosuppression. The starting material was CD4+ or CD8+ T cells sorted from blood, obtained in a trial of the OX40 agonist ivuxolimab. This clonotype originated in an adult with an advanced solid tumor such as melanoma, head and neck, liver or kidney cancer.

CDR3 loop: CASSTPGTGVEKLFF. DNA for the CDR3: TGTGCCAGCAGTACCCCCGGGACAGGGGTTGAAAAACTGTTTTTT. The chain links TRBV28 to TRBJ1-4; 10 bases are a match to TRBD1. Germline trimming cut 5 bases from V and 7 bases from J; bases unmatched to any gene: 7. CDR3 length equals 15 residues. Germline assignment: CDR1 MDHEN and CDR2 SYDVKM.